This TCR beta chain was sequenced in a study of T cells in Graves' hyperthyroidism and ophthalmopathy. Disease duration was under 3 months in the ophthalmopathy patients, who also had a Clinical Activity Score of at least 3 and a NOSPECS grade of at least 4. Diagnoses were established using clinical symptoms, serum thyroxine and TRAb, thyroid ultrasound and orbital computed tomography. TCR beta CDR3 region amplification was performed from RNA transcripts. TCR CDR3 underwent first-round RT-PCR with the HTBI primer set. TCRdb used MiXCR to reprocess the multiplex PCR reads, holding one entry per CDR3 protein. Among a few hundred thousand distinct CDR3 sequences, 16% were seen once, and the ten largest hold 2.5% to 4%. There are many counts of this clonotype. With 1 base clipped from V and 4 bases from J, the junction kept 4 bases outside the gene matches. From germline, CDR1 is SGHRS and CDR2 YFSETQ. The CDR3 totals 14 residues.

The rearrangement joins TRBV5-1 to TRBJ2-7; the match to TRBD1 covers 8 bases. This sequence was found in a woman in her thirties or forties with Graves' ophthalmopathy. Sequencing input: blood. CDR3 sequence reads: CASSLTGGIYEQYF. The DNA for the CDR3 is TGCGCCAGCAGCTTGACAGGGGGTATTTACGAGCAGTACTTC.